This TCR beta chain was sequenced in a study of shared clonotypes between healthy human individuals. CDR3 length: 15 amino acids. Germline-derived CDR1 and CDR2 are MNHNS and SASEGT. Trimming took 0 bases from V and 15 from J; bases not matched to a gene: 6. It was at deep level that the assay was run. Profiling relied on immunoSEQ multiplex PCR, and the TCRdb table lists in-frame clones only, not all of them. The sample holds some 900,000 clones, around three quarters seen once. Recent acute infections and vaccinations were absent in the healthy HIV-negative adult donors. Investigators divided CD4+ cells into CD45RA+ naive and CD45RA-negative memory subsets.

The TCR comes from a man younger than 30 in good health. This chain joins TRBV6-1 and TRBJ2-4; 15 positions match TRBD2. The sample taken for sequencing was memory CD4+ T cells sorted from blood. As for subset: CD45RA-negative fraction. CDR3 sequence: CASSEAGLAGGGRYF. CDR3 bases: TGTGCCAGCAGTGAAGCGGGACTAGCGGGAGGAGGGAGGTACTTC.